This TCR beta chain was observed in a study of cytomegalovirus exposure and HLA in healthy donors. As for the study in general: Samples from HLA-typed donors yielded around 79 million unique TCRs in an early data release.

The CDR3 sequence is 15 residues long. Per germline, CDR1 SGHAT and CDR2 FQNNGV. V was shortened by 5 bases and J by 2 bases, with 15 bases between the two germline ends. As for the donors, each was a healthy bone marrow donor. Primers for the PCR totalled 60 Vbeta and 13 Jbeta. Using immunoSEQ multiplex PCR, the repertoire was profiled, and TCRdb retains in-frame clones only, with some absent. Of about 120,000 clones listed, 70% to 80% were seen once; the top ten hold 3.4%. The receptor was derived from a man younger than 45 in good health and CMV-seronegative. The chain links TRBV11-2 to TRBJ2-5; unclear D gene. Material: PBMCs. This CDR3 reads CASSILPLYQETQYF. The CDR3 DNA sequence: TGTGCCAGCAGCATATTACCCCTATATCAAGAGACCCAGTACTTC. The entire variable domain, with the rest obtained from reference TRBV11-2 and TRBJ2-5, is as follows: EAGVAQSPRYKIIEKRQSVAFWCNPISGHATLYWYQQILGQGPKLLIQFQNNGVVDDSQLPKDRFSAERLKGVDSTLKIQPAKLEDSAVYLCASSILPLYQETQYFGPGTRLLVL.